This T cell receptor beta chain originates from a study of blood T cell repertoires in COVID-19. About the research overall: T cells, B-cell-depleted T cells, or PBMCs supplied cDNA or gDNA.

Sequencing used immunoSEQ multiplex PCR; TCRdb keeps in-frame clones, though not all of them. The data contain around 150,000 clones, roughly four fifths of them seen just once; the ten biggest clones take up roughly 11%. V dropped 0 bases and J dropped 9; count of bases not matched to a gene: 7. From germline, CDR1 is LGHNA and CDR2 YNFKEQ. The CDR3 is made up of 15 amino acids. This clone was counted a single time. The sample taken for sequencing was peripheral blood. This sequence originates from a man aged 55-75 years with active or convalescent COVID-19. This chain links TRBV4-2 with TRBJ2-1, with 8 bases identical to TRBD1. Here the CDR3 DNA reads TGTGCCAGCAGCCAAGACTCAGGGGGCTGGTCTGAGCAGTTCTTC. Translation: CASSQDSGGWSEQFF.